This TCR beta chain was identified in a study of T cell changes during pregnancy in multiple sclerosis. Profiling relied on immunoSEQ multiplex PCR, and the TCRdb table lists in-frame clones only, not all of them. This table has tens of thousands of clones, about 95% appearing once. The ends lost 10 bases at V and 1 base at J; junction bases unmatched: 0. There are 12 residues in the CDR3. CDR1 and CDR2 from the germline V gene are MNHNY and SVGAGI (reference sequence). The clonotype was recovered from a female donor with multiple sclerosis, enrolled in a pregnancy study. The source was peripheral blood, collected in the third trimester of pregnancy. The chain employs TRBV6-6 and TRBJ2-1; 8 positions agree with TRBD2. The CDR3 loop is CAIAGSYNEQFF. The CDR3, as DNA: TGTGCCATAGCGGGATCCTACAATGAGCAGTTCTTC.